A selection of T cell receptor beta chains follows, all from one sample in a study of blood T cell repertoires in COVID-19. Using immunoSEQ multiplex PCR, the repertoire was profiled, and TCRdb retains in-frame clones only, with some absent. The sample contains some 270,000 clones, more than 85% of which appear only once. Specimen: peripheral blood. The source of these receptors is a young man with acute or convalescent COVID-19. Each CDR3 is given with its conserved first and last residue. The order of the fields is V gene, clone size, J gene, D gene, CDR3 protein, CDR3 DNA. The D gene is left open where the match is weak. Size is stated for part of the rows, as once, few or many counts, or as a class when the clone is expanded.

TRBV7-7,NA,TRBJ2-1,TRBD2,CASSLSDGGRREIYEQFF,TGTGCTAGCAGCTTATCAGACGGGGGGAGACGGGAGATATATGAGCAGTTCTTC
TRBV20-1,NA,TRBJ1-2,NA,CSAIRSYGYTF,TGCAGTGCTATTAGGAGTTATGGCTACACCTTC
TRBV12-3/TRBV12-4,NA,TRBJ2-3,NA,CASSLTDTQYF,TGTGCCAGCAGCCTCACAGATACGCAGTATTTT
TRBV6-6,NA,TRBJ2-5,NA,CASSRGVDRLHNRAQETQYF,TGTGCCAGCAGCCGAGGCGTAGACAGGCTCCATAATAGAGCACAAGAGACCCAGTACTTC
TRBV10-3,NA,TRBJ2-5,NA,CAISEGRGQETQYF,TGTGCCATCAGTGAGGGAAGAGGGCAAGAGACCCAGTACTTC
TRBV15,NA,TRBJ1-1,NA,CATSREVGEAFF,TGTGCCACCAGCAGGGAGGTGGGTGAAGCTTTCTTT
TRBV7-8,NA,TRBJ2-7,TRBD2,CASSRGPSGNPYEQYF,TGTGCCAGCAGCCGAGGGCCTAGCGGGAACCCCTACGAGCAGTACTTC
TRBV3-1/TRBV3-2,NA,TRBJ2-1,TRBD2,CASSPRGTSVEQFF,TGTGCCAGCAGCCCTCGCGGGACTAGCGTTGAGCAGTTCTTC
TRBV5-4,NA,TRBJ2-5,NA,CASSFGGGSQAETQYF,TGTGCCAGCAGCTTTGGTGGAGGGTCCCAGGCGGAGACCCAGTACTTC
TRBV27,NA,TRBJ1-1,NA,CASSPSHRALILNTEAFF,TGTGCCAGCAGTCCCTCTCACAGGGCCCTTATACTGAACACTGAAGCTTTCTTT
TRBV7-3,NA,TRBJ2-1,TRBD2,CASSLGTSNEQFF,TGTGCCAGCAGCTTAGGGACTAGTAATGAGCAGTTCTTC
TRBV7-3,NA,TRBJ2-2,NA,CASSLGLVATGELFF,TGTGCCAGCAGCTTGGGTCTCGTAGCGACCGGGGAGCTGTTTTTT
TRBV2,NA,TRBJ1-2,NA,CASSEASTVEGYTF,TGTGCCAGCAGTGAAGCCTCGACAGTAGAAGGCTACACCTTC
TRBV25-1,NA,TRBJ1-6,NA,CASRQDYNSPLHF,TGTGCCAGCAGACAGGATTATAATTCACCCCTCCACTTT
TRBV30,NA,TRBJ1-4,NA,CAWSAPLADPFSTNEKLFF,TGTGCCTGGAGTGCCCCTTTGGCCGATCCTTTCTCAACTAATGAAAAACTGTTTTTT
TRBV25-1,NA,TRBJ1-2,TRBD1,CASSESLTGDGGYTF,TGTGCCAGCAGTGAGTCCCTCACAGGGGATGGCGGCTACACCTTC
TRBV6-5,NA,TRBJ1-6,NA,CASSYARVVDSPLHF,TGTGCCAGCAGTTACGCCAGGGTCGTTGATTCACCCCTCCACTTT
TRBV30,NA,TRBJ1-6,NA,CAWSTRVESPLHF,TGTGCCTGGAGTACTAGGGTAGAGTCACCCCTCCACTTT
TRBV24-1,NA,TRBJ2-5,NA,CATGEGGGPETQYF,TGTGCCACCGGAGAAGGGGGGGGGCCAGAGACCCAGTACTTC
TRBV9,NA,TRBJ2-3,NA,CASSETPGGTDTQYF,TGTGCCAGCAGCGAGACCCCAGGGGGCACAGATACGCAGTATTTT
TRBV9,NA,TRBJ1-5,TRBD1,CASTKGAGNQPQHF,TGTGCCAGCACAAAGGGGGCCGGCAATCAGCCCCAGCATTTT
TRBV28,NA,TRBJ1-4,TRBD1,CATHRGGLSNEKLFF,TGTGCCACCCACAGGGGAGGTTTATCTAATGAAAAACTGTTTTTT
TRBV18,NA,TRBJ2-1,TRBD2,CASSPRTSDYNEQFF,TGTGCCAGCTCACCCCGGACTAGCGACTACAATGAGCAGTTCTTC
TRBV5-1,NA,TRBJ2-7,NA,CASSSFKYEQYF,TGCGCCAGCAGCTCCTTTAAATACGAGCAGTACTTC
TRBV4-1,once,TRBJ1-1,NA,CASSQEVRGTEAFF,TGCGCCAGCAGCCAAGAGGTTCGGGGGACTGAAGCTTTCTTT
TRBV4-1,few,TRBJ2-7,NA,CASSQVLTENYEQYF,TGCGCCAGCAGCCAAGTGCTGACAGAGAACTACGAGCAGTACTTC
TRBV4-2,NA,TRBJ1-1,NA,CASSPGRKAFF,TGTGCCAGCAGCCCGGGTCGTAAAGCTTTCTTT
TRBV5-6,NA,TRBJ2-7,TRBD1,CASSGTGRTYEQYF,TGTGCCAGCAGTGGGACAGGGCGGACCTACGAGCAGTACTTC
TRBV5-6,NA,TRBJ1-3,NA,CASSIDSVVSGNTIYF,TGTGCCAGCAGCATCGACTCCGTGGTCTCTGGAAACACCATATATTTT
TRBV14,NA,TRBJ1-6,NA,CASSYQGALSPLHF,TGTGCCAGCAGCTATCAGGGCGCCCTTTCACCCCTCCACTTT
TRBV5-6,NA,TRBJ2-5,NA,CASSRQSLWGETQYF,TGTGCCAGCAGCAGACAGAGCTTGTGGGGAGAGACCCAGTACTTC
TRBV7-9,NA,TRBJ2-5,TRBD2,CASSLVYAGGQETQYF,TGTGCCAGCAGCTTAGTCTACGCGGGAGGGCAAGAGACCCAGTACTTC
TRBV2,NA,TRBJ2-7,NA,CASSEYTYEQYF,TGTGCCAGCAGTGAGTACACCTACGAGCAGTACTTC
TRBV6-5,NA,TRBJ2-1,NA,CASTSAGKNEQFF,TGTGCCAGCACATCGGCAGGCAAGAATGAGCAGTTCTTC
TRBV28,NA,TRBJ1-2,NA,CASQRGSYGYTF,TGTGCCAGCCAGAGGGGGAGCTATGGCTACACCTTC
TRBV9,NA,TRBJ1-1,NA,CASATRDTEAFF,TGTGCCAGCGCTACGAGGGACACTGAAGCTTTCTTT
TRBV30,NA,TRBJ1-1,NA,CAWSAGLFKLFF,TGTGCCTGGAGTGCGGGACTATTTAAGCTTTTCTTT
TRBV28,once,TRBJ2-7,NA,CASSFRGTGSYEQYF,TGTGCCAGCAGTTTCCGGGGGACTGGTTCCTACGAGCAGTACTTC
TRBV7-9,NA,TRBJ2-1,TRBD2,CASSPSRTSGALNEQFF,TGTGCCAGCAGCCCGTCTCGGACTAGCGGGGCCCTCAATGAGCAGTTCTTC
TRBV13,NA,TRBJ1-1,TRBD1,CASRFTGGAMAEAFF,TGTGCCAGCCGATTCACAGGGGGCGCTATGGCTGAAGCTTTCTTT
TRBV5-1,NA,TRBJ1-1,TRBD1,CASSFLDREAFF,TGCGCCAGCAGCTTTTTGGACAGGGAAGCTTTCTTT
TRBV29-1,NA,TRBJ1-2,NA,CSVQGHGYTF,TGCAGCGTTCAGGGGCATGGCTACACCTTC
TRBV25-1,once,TRBJ1-2,NA,CASRGTAFSVTF,TGTGCCAGCAGAGGGACTGCCTTTTCAGTAACCTTC
TRBV9,NA,TRBJ1-1,NA,CASSGRDLLGTEAFF,TGTGCCAGCAGCGGGCGGGACCTCTTGGGGACTGAAGCTTTCTTT
TRBV4-2,NA,TRBJ1-6,NA,CASSQGETGPYSPLHF,TGTGCCAGCAGCCAAGGGGAGACAGGCCCTTATTCACCCCTCCACTTT
TRBV19,NA,TRBJ1-4,NA,CASSPNPNSGEKLFF,TGTGCCAGTAGTCCCAACCCGAATTCGGGAGAAAAACTGTTTTTT
TRBV18,NA,TRBJ2-6,NA,CASSPIAGQSPGANVLTF,TGTGCCAGCTCACCGATTGCGGGACAGTCCCCTGGGGCCAACGTCCTGACTTTC
TRBV7-2,once,TRBJ2-2,TRBD1,CASSRKQGVAGELFF,TGTGCCAGCAGCCGTAAACAGGGGGTGGCCGGGGAGCTGTTTTTT
TRBV11-3,NA,TRBJ2-1,TRBD1,CASSFGTGGTVEQFF,TGTGCCAGCAGCTTTGGGACAGGGGGTACGGTGGAGCAGTTCTTC
TRBV6-2/TRBV6-3,NA,TRBJ2-7,NA,CASSYGRSGRYTEQYF,TGTGCCAGCAGTTACGGACGAAGTGGGAGATATACCGAGCAGTACTTC
TRBV24-1,NA,TRBJ2-1,TRBD2,CATSDGTSGQYNEQFF,TGTGCCACCAGTGATGGGACTAGCGGGCAATACAATGAGCAGTTCTTC